The clone carrying this T cell receptor beta chain was recorded once. These data originate in a study of shared clonotypes between healthy human individuals. Splitting of CD4+ cells produced CD45RA+ naive and CD45RA-negative memory subsets. Trimming took 0 bases from V and 7 from J, leaving 12 bases between them. Germline V gene data show CDR1 as GTSNPN and CDR2 as SVGIG (reference sequence). CDR3 length equals 13 residues. The repertoire was sequenced with immunoSEQ multiplex PCR; TCRdb's copy has only in-frame clones and lacks some. The data show about 1.5 million clones, roughly 96% seen once. The V and J genes are TRBV30 and TRBJ1-2, with D perhaps TRBD1 (5 bases). What was sequenced was naive CD4+ T cells sorted from blood. Subset: CD45RA+ positively selected. This TCR was recovered from a man aged 25 to 45 in good health. In DNA form, the CDR3 reads TGTGCCTGGAGTGTAAGCAGGGCGGTTGGCTACACCTTC. It codes for CAWSVSRAVGYTF.